The 22 T cell receptor beta chains given below trace back to one sample, sequenced in a study of CD8 T cells in Susac syndrome (dated by TCRdb to between 2017 and 2020). The method was the immunoSEQ multiplex PCR assay. RNA was extracted using the RNeasy kit, and roughly 0.5 to 1 microgram was reverse transcribed with random hexamers. Through fastp at Q25 and MiXCR, TCRdb rebuilt clones from the public reads, retaining in-frame beta chains. Every entry covers one CDR3 protein and lists the most common genes and DNA from its rows. For this sample there are more than 70,000 distinct CDR3 sequences; 91% appear just once. Jointly, the top ten make up under 0.65% of the sample. The specimen was CD8+ T cells from PBMCs. Source of these receptors: a human donor with multiple sclerosis.

This chain uses TRBV7-6 with TRBJ2-1, with a possible D match to TRBD2 (6 bases). V lost 5 bases to trimming and J lost 6 bases, with 14 bases between them. This CDR3 has 14 residues. CDR1 and CDR2 from the germline V gene are SGHVS and FNYEAQ. The CDR3 nucleotides read TGTGCCAGCAGCCCCCCCGCGGGGAGCAATGAGCAGTTCTTC. Protein: CASSPPAGSNEQFF.

The chain uses TRBV29-1 and TRBJ2-3, with D perhaps TRBD2 (5 bases). Germline CDR1 SQVTM, CDR2 ANQGSEA. V was shortened by 0 bases and J by 2 bases, with 21 bases between the two germline ends. The CDR3 loop spans 18 amino acids. The DNA of the CDR3 is TGCAGCGTTGAAGACCCCTTATTGCGGCGGGTGAACACAGATACGCAGTATTTT. Translated: CSVEDPLLRRVNTDTQYF.

The table lists this clonotype with a count of one. The V gene is TRBV7-2, the J gene TRBJ2-4; the match to TRBD1 covers 7 bases. The CDR3 extends over 15 amino acids. With V trimmed by 4 bases and J by 8 bases, 11 bases remained unmatched. The germline CDR1 and CDR2 sequences are SGHTA and FQGNSA. The CDR3 is CASSSRQGTLDIQYF. The CDR3, as DNA: TGTGCCAGCAGCTCAAGACAGGGAACTCTTGACATTCAGTACTTC.

The chain links TRBV6-5 to TRBJ2-7, with TRBD1 matching over 9 bases. The J segment lost 3 bases and the V segment lost 4 bases, leaving 4 bases of the junction unmatched. The CDR3 has 14 residues. Germline CDR1 reads MNHEY; CDR2 reads SVGAGI. CDR3 amino acids: CASSSGTGIYEQYF. CDR3 DNA sequence: TGTGCCAGCAGTTCCGGGACAGGGATCTACGAGCAGTACTTC.

The V and J genes are TRBV20-1 and TRBJ2-1; TRBD1 or TRBD2 may be the D gene (5 bases each). Per the germline V gene, CDR1 is DFQATT and CDR2 is SNEGSKA (reference sequence). CDR3 length: 15 residues. V shed 6 bases and J shed 0 bases, with 15 bases lying between them. The CDR3 DNA sequence: TGCAGTGCGGCACCGGGGCCTAGCTCCTACAATGAGCAGTTCTTC. Translated: CSAAPGPSSYNEQFF.

J is TRBJ2-6 and V is TRBV6-2 or TRBV6-3; no clear D gene. Trimming took 2 bases from V and 0 from J, leaving 2 bases between them. Germline values: CDR1 MNHEY, CDR2 SVGEGT. The CDR3 sequence is 14 residues long. The CDR3 sequence: CASSYSSGANVLTF. The CDR3, as DNA: TGTGCCAGCAGTTACAGCTCTGGGGCCAACGTCCTGACTTTC.

The rearrangement joins TRBV5-4 to TRBJ2-2; D unresolved. Germline assignment: CDR1 SGHNT and CDR2 YYREEE (reference sequence). V gave up 7 bases and J gave up 0 bases, with 7 bases separating them. The CDR3 loop spans 13 amino acids. The CDR3 loop reads CASGAANTGELFF. In DNA form, the CDR3 reads TGTGCCAGCGGTGCCGCGAACACCGGGGAGCTGTTTTTT.

The V gene is TRBV7-8, the J gene TRBJ2-7; 7 nucleotides align to TRBD1. V shed 5 bases and J 5 bases; nucleotides not matched to a gene: 15. The germline V gene encodes CDR1 SGHVS and CDR2 FQNEAQ. This CDR3 has 16 amino acids. The CDR3 loop is CASSVRPGTVGDEQYF. DNA for the CDR3: TGTGCCAGCAGCGTACGCCCCGGGACAGTCGGGGACGAGCAGTACTTC. Using reference TRBV7-8 and TRBJ2-7 for the parts outside the CDR3, the full variable domain is GAGVSQSPRYKVAKRGQDVALRCDPISGHVSLFWYQQALGQGPEFLTYFQNEAQLDKSGLPSDRFFAERPEGSVSTLKIQRTQQEDSAVYLCASSVRPGTVGDEQYFGPGTRLTVT.

This clonotype was seen a single time. V and J are TRBV4-1 and TRBJ1-2; possible D gene TRBD1, 5 bases. V lost 2 bases and J 8 bases, leaving 18 bases between the germline ends. The length of the CDR3 is 15 residues. From germline, CDR1 is MGHRA and CDR2 YSYEKL. CDR3 loop: CASSQSPNSGFGYTF. CDR3 coding DNA: TGCGCCAGCAGCCAATCCCCCAATTCAGGGTTCGGCTACACCTTC.

The V gene is TRBV24-1, the J gene TRBJ1-5; D remains unclear. V was pared by 3 bases and J by 4 bases, with 6 bases between. This CDR3 is built from 13 residues. Per the germline V gene, CDR1 is KGHDR and CDR2 is SFDVKD. The CDR3 loop is CATSDGRNQPQHF. As DNA, the CDR3 is TGTGCCACCAGTGATGGGAGGAATCAGCCCCAGCATTTT.

The V call is TRBV3-1, the J call TRBJ2-7, with D possibly matching TRBD1 (6 bases). The germline V gene encodes CDR1 LGHDT and CDR2 YNNKEL (reference sequence). Between the trimmed V and J ends, which lost 4 bases and 3 bases, there was a span of 22 bases. The CDR3 totals 17 residues. In DNA, the CDR3 is TGTGCCAGCAGCCGAGACCGGCAGGGGCAAAATGTCTACGAGCAGTACTTC. Its translation: CASSRDRQGQNVYEQYF.

The genes are TRBV20-1 and TRBJ2-5, with D tentatively TRBD1 (6 bases). Germline V gene data show CDR1 as DFQATT and CDR2 as SNEGSKA (reference sequence). V was pared by 3 bases and J by 5 bases, with 13 bases between. The CDR3 is 13 amino acids. CDR3 nucleotide sequence: TGCAGTGCTAGGGGGGATGACAGGGAGACCCAGTACTTC. This encodes CSARGDDRETQYF.

The chain carries TRBV7-8 and TRBJ1-2; 7 bases are a match to TRBD1. V shed 5 bases, J shed 4 bases, and the junction held 10 bases outside the gene matches. The V gene's germline CDR1 is SGHVS and CDR2 FQNEAQ. The CDR3 runs to 15 residues. The CDR3 coding sequence is TGTGCCAGCAGCCTCGCCAGACAGGGAGGCTATGGCTACACCTTC. Protein sequence: CASSLARQGGYGYTF.

The chain joins TRBV13 to TRBJ2-3; D possibly corresponds to TRBD2 (5 bases). The CDR3 has 14 amino acids. Between the trimmed V and J ends, which lost 2 bases and 3 bases, there was a span of 9 bases. Germline assignment: CDR1 PRHDT and CDR2 FYEKMQ (reference sequence). This chain's CDR3 is CASSLYSETDTQYF. The CDR3 region has the DNA TGTGCCAGCAGCTTATATAGCGAGACAGATACGCAGTATTTT.

This chain connects TRBV5-1 to TRBJ2-1, with 14 bases lining up with TRBD2. The CDR3 runs to 21 residues. The germline V gene encodes CDR1 SGHRS and CDR2 YFSETQ. Trimming at V came to 1 base and at J to 0 bases, leaving 12 bases not matched to a gene. The CDR3 region has the DNA TGCGCCAGCAGCTTGCTTCCGGGACTAGCGGGAGTGGGGAGCTCCTACAATGAGCAGTTCTTC. Its translation: CASSLLPGLAGVGSSYNEQFF.

The chain is built from TRBV7-8 and TRBJ2-4; D gene unclear. Trimming removed 1 base at V and 1 base at J, with 11 bases between. Germline V lookup: CDR1 SGHVS, CDR2 FQNEAQ. The CDR3 has 16 residues. CDR3 sequence reads: CASSLDKSFAKNIQYF. In DNA form, the CDR3 reads TGTGCCAGCAGCTTAGACAAATCTTTTGCCAAAAACATTCAGTACTTC.

This rearrangement joins TRBV7-3 to TRBJ1-1, with 10 positions matching TRBD1. CDR3 length equals 14 residues. Germline V lookup: CDR1 SGHTA, CDR2 FQGTGA. V dropped 2 bases and J dropped 5; count of bases not matched to a gene: 2. Here the CDR3 DNA reads TGTGCCAGCAGCTTAGGGGACAGGGGTACTGAAGCTTTCTTT. Its translation is CASSLGDRGTEAFF.

The V gene is TRBV20-1, the J gene TRBJ1-2, with unresolved D. This CDR3 is built from 13 residues. CDR1 is DFQATT and CDR2 is SNEGSKA in the germline V gene (reference sequence). V lost 3 bases and J lost 4, with 12 bases in between. CDR3 sequence: CSASLGSIYGYTF. Written as DNA, the CDR3 is TGCAGTGCTAGTCTGGGGAGTATCTATGGCTACACCTTC.

The chain is built from TRBV28 and TRBJ1-2, with a tentative D call TRBD1 (5 bases). Germline CDR1 and CDR2: MDHEN and SYDVKM. Trimming removed 1 base at V and 7 bases at J, with 13 bases between. This CDR3 has 14 residues. The CDR3 spells CASSLSGLRGGYTF. The CDR3 nucleotides read TGTGCCAGCAGTTTATCCGGTCTAAGGGGTGGCTACACCTTC.

The chain has TRBV7-6 and TRBJ2-5; tentative D call: TRBD1 (5 bases). This CDR3 spans 12 amino acids. Trimming left V 8 bases short and J 1 base short, with 8 bases between. Looked up from germline, CDR1 is SGHVS and CDR2 is FNYEAQ. CDR3 DNA sequence: TGTGCCAGCTTGGGGCTCCAAGAGACCCAGTACTTC. This translates into CASLGLQETQYF. The full variable domain, its missing parts supplied by reference TRBV7-6 and TRBJ2-5, is GAGVSQSPRYKVTKRGQDVALRCDPISGHVSLYWYRQALGQGPEFLTYFNYEAQQDKSGLPNDRFSAERPEGSISTLTIQRTEQRDSAMYRCASLGLQETQYFGPGTRLLVL.

The chain is built from TRBV2 and TRBJ1-4; possibly TRBD1 for D (5 bases). Germline V gene sequence: CDR1 SNHLY, CDR2 FYNNEI. The V end was cut by 7 bases, the J end by 4 bases, with 10 bases between. The CDR3 consists of 13 residues. CDR3 loop: CASKDTNNEKLFF. The CDR3 DNA follows: TGTGCCAGCAAGGACACTAATAATGAAAAACTGTTTTTT.

This chain links TRBV5-8 with TRBJ2-7; no firm D call. Deletions cut 0 bases from V and 2 bases from J, with 15 bases between. CDR1 and CDR2 from the germline V gene are SGHTS and YDEGEE. The CDR3 is 16 residues long. The CDR3 loop is CASSLAESDLAYEQYF. DNA for the CDR3: TGTGCCAGCAGCTTGGCCGAGTCAGACCTAGCCTACGAGCAGTACTTC.